The rows below give T cell receptor beta chains drawn from one sample of a study of control samples from healthy donors and cancer patients. Sequenced by immunoSEQ multiplex PCR; TCRdb stores in-frame clones only, minus some. Here the sample spans under 450,000 clones, 90% being singletons. The sequenced sample was PBMCs. These receptors all come from a man aged 35 to 55 with head and neck cancer. Each CDR3 is given with its conserved first and last residue. Each record gives: D gene, V gene, J gene, clone size, CDR3 DNA, CDR3 protein. D genes are given only for firm matches. Not every row has a clone size; where given, it reads once, few, many or a size class.

TRBD2,TRBV4-1,TRBJ2-7,once,TGCGCCAGCAGCCAGGGGACTACCTCTCTCTACGAGCAGTACTTC,CASSQGTTSLYEQYF
NA,TRBV11-3,TRBJ2-7,NA,TGTGCCAGCAGCTCCCGCTCAGGACTAAACGAGCAGTACTTC,CASSSRSGLNEQYF
NA,TRBV2,TRBJ1-2,NA,TGTGCCAGCAGTGGGGGCACCAACTATGGCTACACCTTC,CASSGGTNYGYTF
TRBD2,TRBV4-2,TRBJ2-7,NA,TGTGCCAGCAGCCGTGCGGGGGCCTACGAGCAGTACTTC,CASSRAGAYEQYF
NA,TRBV13,TRBJ2-2,NA,TGTGCCAGCAGCTTAGATGGGGGAGTCACCGGGGAGCTGTTTTTT,CASSLDGGVTGELFF
NA,TRBV20-1,TRBJ2-1,NA,TGCAGTGCTAGTAGGAGGGCCCGCTACAATGAGCAGTTCTTC,CSASRRARYNEQFF
NA,TRBV18,TRBJ1-4,NA,TGTGCCAGCTCCCGTGGCCAGGGAGGAGAAAAACTGTTTTTT,CASSRGQGGEKLFF
NA,TRBV14,TRBJ2-2,NA,TGTGCCAGCAGCCTCCGGGACCCCGGGGACGGGGAGCTGTTTTTT,CASSLRDPGDGELFF
NA,TRBV9,TRBJ1-4,NA,TGTGCCAGCAGCGTCAGCCCGAATAACGAGCGGGAAAAACTGTTTTTT,CASSVSPNNEREKLFF
TRBD1,TRBV25-1,TRBJ1-3,NA,TGTGCCAGCAGTCCTCAGACAGGGGGCTCTGGAAACACCATATATTTT,CASSPQTGGSGNTIYF
NA,TRBV7-9,TRBJ2-1,NA,TGTGCCAGCAGCTTAGGGGCCTATCCGGTCGCCCCCTACAATGAGCAGTTCTTC,CASSLGAYPVAPYNEQFF
TRBD1,TRBV28,TRBJ1-2,NA,TGTGCCAGCAGTCTATGGACAGGGCACTGGGGGGGCTACACCTTC,CASSLWTGHWGGYTF
TRBD1,TRBV19,TRBJ1-5,NA,TGTGCCAGTAGTATGTACGGACAGGGGGTAGGTCAGCCCCAGCATTTT,CASSMYGQGVGQPQHF
NA,TRBV11-2,TRBJ2-2,NA,TGTGCCAGCAAGCTTAGTAGGGCCGGGGAGCTGTTTTTT,CASKLSRAGELFF
NA,TRBV28,TRBJ1-2,NA,TGTGCCAGCAGTTTTCAGTACTATGGCTACACCTTC,CASSFQYYGYTF
TRBD1,TRBV6-6,TRBJ1-1,once,TGTGCCAGCAGTTACTCGACAGGGCCCACTGAAGCTTTCTTT,CASSYSTGPTEAFF
NA,TRBV25-1,TRBJ2-7,NA,TGTGCCAGCAGTGAATTGTCCACCCGGGGAAGTAGCTCCTACGAGCAGTACTTC,CASSELSTRGSSSYEQYF
NA,TRBV4-3,TRBJ2-7,NA,TGCGCCAGCAGCCCCGACGGCAGATTGACCTACAAGCAGTACTTC,CASSPDGRLTYKQYF
NA,TRBV5-1,TRBJ2-1,NA,TGCGCCAGCTATGAGGCAGGGATCAATGAGCAGTTCTTC,CASYEAGINEQFF
NA,TRBV9,TRBJ1-4,once,TGTGCCAGCAGCGTCGGGCCAACAACTAATGAAAAACTGTTTTTT,CASSVGPTTNEKLFF
TRBD2,TRBV5-1,TRBJ2-3,NA,TGCGCCAGCAGACGTCTAGCGGGGGCCTCGGGGGATACGCAGTATTTT,CASRRLAGASGDTQYF
TRBD1,TRBV11-2,TRBJ1-2,NA,TGTGCCAGCAGCAACACCGGGACAGGGGGTGGAAGCTATGGCTACACCTTC,CASSNTGTGGGSYGYTF
NA,TRBV6-5,TRBJ2-5,NA,TGTGCCAGCAGTTACTCGCCAGGGGGGGGAGAGACCCAGTACTTC,CASSYSPGGGETQYF
NA,TRBV28,TRBJ1-1,few,TGTGCCAGCATCCCGGGGGTGAGGGGATACTCTGAAGCTTTCTTT,CASIPGVRGYSEAFF
NA,TRBV19,TRBJ2-7,NA,TGTGCCAGTAGTATCTCCCCTCTCGGCTACGAGCAGTACTTC,CASSISPLGYEQYF
NA,TRBV12-3/TRBV12-4,TRBJ1-1,NA,TGTGCCAGCATAAACGGACACTCTGAAGCTTTCTTT,CASINGHSEAFF
NA,TRBV28,TRBJ1-2,NA,TGTGCCAGCAGTTTTGGGCAGGGTTATGGCTACACCTTC,CASSFGQGYGYTF
NA,TRBV19,TRBJ1-2,NA,TGTGCCAGTAGTATCGGGGCAGCCTCGGGGAGAGACTTC,CASSIGAASGRDF
TRBD2,TRBV11-1,TRBJ2-1,NA,TGTGCCAGCAGCTCGGGCGGGAGCTCCTACAATGAGCAGTTCTTC,CASSSGGSSYNEQFF
NA,TRBV24-1,TRBJ1-1,NA,TGTGCCACCAGTGCCGACCCCGGCACTGAAGCTTTCTTT,CATSADPGTEAFF
TRBD1,TRBV7-8,TRBJ1-1,once,TGTGCCAGCAGCTTAGAAATCGGGACAGGTGAAGCTTTCTTT,CASSLEIGTGEAFF
NA,TRBV2,TRBJ2-2,NA,TGTGCCAGCCTTACGGTTCGCGGGGAGCTGTTTTTT,CASLTVRGELFF
NA,TRBV18,TRBJ2-2,NA,TGTGCCAGCTCACTGTACCCGAACACCGGGGAGCTGTTTTTT,CASSLYPNTGELFF
NA,TRBV10-3,TRBJ2-6,NA,TGTGCCATCAGTGAGCAGCTTTCTGGGGCCAACGTCCTGACTTTC,CAISEQLSGANVLTF
NA,TRBV24-1,TRBJ2-1,once,TGTGCCACCAGTGATGCGGCAAGCAATGAGCAGTTCTTC,CATSDAASNEQFF
NA,TRBV20-1,TRBJ2-5,NA,TGCAGTGCTAGAAGGATCGAGACCCAGTACTTC,CSARRIETQYF
NA,TRBV19,TRBJ2-3,NA,TGTGCCAGTAGTATCACCGGGGATACGCAGTATTTT,CASSITGDTQYF
NA,TRBV7-7,TRBJ2-3,NA,TGTGCTAGCAGCACCTCACTAGCTTCGGCAGATACGCAGTATTTT,CASSTSLASADTQYF
TRBD2,TRBV20-1,TRBJ2-1,NA,TGCAGTGCTGATATAGCGGGGGAGCAGTTCTTC,CSADIAGEQFF
NA,TRBV25-1,TRBJ2-7,NA,TGTGCCAGCAGTGAGTCCCTAGGTCGCCAGCAGTACTTC,CASSESLGRQQYF
NA,TRBV28,TRBJ1-6,NA,TGTGCCAGCAGTGGGATGGACGGAAAGAGCTCCTATAATTCACCCCTCCACTTT,CASSGMDGKSSYNSPLHF
NA,TRBV7-5,TRBJ2-7,NA,TGTGCCAGAAGCTTCAGGAGGGAATCGAGCGAGCAGTACTTC,CARSFRRESSEQYF
TRBD1,TRBV27,TRBJ1-1,NA,TGTGCCAGCAGTTTAACGGGACAGAAGAACACTGAAGCTTTCTTT,CASSLTGQKNTEAFF
NA,TRBV5-4,TRBJ1-6,NA,TGTGCCAGCAGCTTGGGGGAGTCCTATAATTCACCCCTCCACTTT,CASSLGESYNSPLHF
TRBD2,TRBV10-1,TRBJ2-1,once,TGCGCCAGCAGTGAAACTGCTAGCGGGAGCGGGCATGAGCAGTTCTTC,CASSETASGSGHEQFF
TRBD2,TRBV11-1,TRBJ2-5,NA,TGTGCCAGCAACCGGGAGGTTAGGGAGACCCAGTACTTC,CASNREVRETQYF
NA,TRBV6-2/TRBV6-3,TRBJ2-2,once,TGTGCCAGCAGTTACTCCACCGGGGGACCGAACACCGGGGAGCTGTTTTTT,CASSYSTGGPNTGELFF
TRBD1,TRBV28,TRBJ1-2,NA,TGTGCCAGCAGTGATGAGGGAGACAGGGGCCAGAGGAGGTATGGCTACACCTTC,CASSDEGDRGQRRYGYTF
NA,TRBV20-1,TRBJ1-2,NA,TGCAGTGCTAGGGGGGCTGGGGGCTACACCTTC,CSARGAGGYTF
NA,TRBV18,TRBJ1-1,NA,TGTGCCAGCTCCCTGTCTATCGCAGGGTTTGACACTGAAGCTTTCTTT,CASSLSIAGFDTEAFF
NA,TRBV5-8,TRBJ1-2,NA,TGTGCCAGCAGCGACAGAACAGGGAACTATGGCTACACCTTC,CASSDRTGNYGYTF
NA,TRBV2,TRBJ2-1,few,TGTGCCAGCAAGGGCGATGAGCAGTTCTTC,CASKGDEQFF
TRBD1,TRBV2,TRBJ1-2,few,TGTGCCAGCACCACCCCGGGACAGGCTTTTTACTATGGCTACACCTTC,CASTTPGQAFYYGYTF
NA,TRBV7-2,TRBJ1-1,NA,TGTGCCAGCAGCCTAAGAGGACAGATAGACACTGAAGCTTTCTTT,CASSLRGQIDTEAFF
NA,TRBV5-1,TRBJ1-1,NA,TGCGCCAGCAGCTTCCAGGCGAAAGGGGTTGGAGGCACTGAAGCTTTCTTT,CASSFQAKGVGGTEAFF
TRBD1,TRBV28,TRBJ2-1,NA,TGTGCCAGCGCCCGGGACAGCTACAATGAGCAGTTCTTC,CASARDSYNEQFF